This TCR beta chain was recovered during a study of CD8+ T cells in alopecia areata. V lost 7 bases to trimming and J lost 1 base; unmatched junction nucleotides: 15. The CDR3 length is 18 residues. The V gene's germline CDR1 is SGDLS and CDR2 YYNGEE. The treatment is: oral pan-JAK inhibitor, 5-10 mg twice daily. Extracted RNA was reverse transcribed, and the resulting cDNA served as sequencing template. The data were produced by immunoSEQ multiplex PCR, yet TCRdb's version contains in-frame clones alone and is incomplete. The data show some 150,000 clones, approximately 86% seen once. This sequence joins TRBV9 and TRBJ2-3; TRBD2 aligns across 10 bases. This receptor was identified in a human donor with alopecia areata. The specimen comprised CD8+ T cells sorted from blood, sampled at week 4, from a patient treated with tofacitinib. CDR3 residues: CASGDSPHLAGGTDTQYF. The CDR3 nucleotides read TGTGCCAGCGGTGACTCCCCTCACCTAGCGGGGGGCACAGATACGCAGTATTTT.